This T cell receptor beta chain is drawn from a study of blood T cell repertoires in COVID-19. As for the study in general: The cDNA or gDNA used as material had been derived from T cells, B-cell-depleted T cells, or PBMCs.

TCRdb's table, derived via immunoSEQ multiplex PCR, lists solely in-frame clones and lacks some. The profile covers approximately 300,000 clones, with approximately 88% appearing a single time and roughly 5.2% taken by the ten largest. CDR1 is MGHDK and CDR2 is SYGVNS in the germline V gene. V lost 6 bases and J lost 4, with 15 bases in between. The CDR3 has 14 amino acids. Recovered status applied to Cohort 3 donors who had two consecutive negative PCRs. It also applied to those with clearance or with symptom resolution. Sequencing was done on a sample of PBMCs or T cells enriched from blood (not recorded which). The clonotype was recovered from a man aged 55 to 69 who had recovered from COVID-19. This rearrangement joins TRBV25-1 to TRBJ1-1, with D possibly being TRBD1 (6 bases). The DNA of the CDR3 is TGTGCCAGCAGGAGTACAGGGATCGTCACTGAAGCTTTCTTT. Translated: CASRSTGIVTEAFF.